What follows are 8 T cell receptor beta chains derived from one specimen sequenced in a study of Graves' ophthalmopathy and Graves' hyperthyroidism. RNA transcripts provided the template for amplifying TCR beta CDR3 regions. HTBI-primed first-round RT-PCR preceded second-round multiplex PCR. TCRdb ran MiXCR on the multiplex PCR reads and lists one entry per CDR3 protein. Altogether about 620,000 distinct CDR3 sequences are present, over 20% being singletons, with the ten largest covering approximately 7%. The material sequenced was peripheral blood. The source is a woman between 18 and 29 years old with stable Graves' hyperthyroidism. Some clones in this sample may be carry-over from other donors' samples.

The V call is TRBV15, the J call TRBJ1-5; 8 bases agree with TRBD1. J lost 6 bases, V lost 9 bases, and 4 bases had no gene match. Per germline, CDR1 LNHNV and CDR2 YYDKDF (reference sequence). This CDR3 contains 12 residues. CDR3 in amino acids: CATQQGGQPQHF. The DNA of the CDR3 is TGTGCCACACAACAGGGGGGTCAGCCCCAGCATTTT.

The chain recombines TRBV6-1 with TRBJ2-2; TRBD2 matches 10 bases. The germline V gene has CDR1 MNHNS and CDR2 SASEGT. CDR3 length: 16 residues. Trimming cost V 6 bases and J 5 bases; bases outside gene matches: 9. The CDR3 spells CASSPRLAGSTGELFF. CDR3 sequence (DNA): TGTGCCAGCAGCCCAAGACTAGCGGGTTCAACCGGGGAGCTGTTTTTT.

This clonotype was counted at least ten times. This chain joins TRBV28 and TRBJ2-7; either TRBD1 or TRBD2 may fit D (5 bases each). The germline gives CDR1 MDHEN, CDR2 SYDVKM. CDR3 length: 15 amino acids. Trimming stripped 3 bases from V and 3 bases from J, with 15 bases between. CDR3 sequence: CASSLAGTAYYEQYF. CDR3 bases: TGTGCCAGCAGTTTGGCCGGGACGGCATACTACGAGCAGTACTTC. Variable domain in full (rest from reference TRBV28 and TRBJ2-7): DVKVTQSSRYLVKRTGEKVFLECVQDMDHENMFWYRQDPGLGLRLIYFSYDVKMKEKGDIPEGYSVSREKKERFSLILESASTNQTSMYLCASSLAGTAYYEQYFGPGTRLTVT.

The V gene is TRBV15, the J gene TRBJ1-1; 7 bases fit TRBD1. The germline V gene encodes CDR1 LNHNV and CDR2 YYDKDF (reference sequence). The CDR3 consists of 16 residues. V lost 3 bases and J lost 0; bases outside the gene matches: 7. CDR3 nucleotides: TGTGCCACCAGCAGTGAGTCGACAGGGCTGAACACTGAAGCTTTCTTT. Its translation is CATSSESTGLNTEAFF.

The chain combines TRBV12-3 or TRBV12-4 with TRBJ1-2; D is ambiguous. V shed 4 bases and J shed 2 bases, with 14 bases lying between them. This CDR3 spans 15 amino acids. The CDR3, as DNA: TGTGCCAGCAGTTCCCTCCTTGTGGGGAACTATGGCTACACCTTC. This sequence encodes CASSSLLVGNYGYTF.

Many counts were recorded for this clonotype. V usage is TRBV5-1 and J usage is TRBJ2-7; possible D gene TRBD1, 5 bases. The CDR3 spans 13 residues. Germline values: CDR1 SGHRS, CDR2 YFSETQ. The V and J ends lost 1 base and 3 bases respectively, with 8 bases between them. CDR3 protein: CASSLITGYEQYF. Written as DNA, the CDR3 is TGCGCCAGCAGCTTGATTACAGGCTACGAGCAGTACTTC.

The chain uses TRBV27 and TRBJ1-2; D may be TRBD1 (6 bases). Trimming left V 0 bases short and J 4 bases short, with 15 bases between. Germline CDR1 MNHEY, CDR2 SMNVEV (reference sequence). This CDR3 spans 16 amino acids. CDR3: CASSLSGPGAIYGYTF. DNA for the CDR3: TGTGCCAGCAGTTTATCGGGGCCGGGGGCGATCTATGGCTACACCTTC.

This chain uses TRBV7-8 with TRBJ2-7; the D is unclear. Germline loops: CDR1 SGHVS, CDR2 FQNEAQ. V lost 7 bases, J lost 6 bases, and 22 bases lay in between. The length of the CDR3 is 15 residues. The CDR3, as DNA: TGTGCCAGCATACCCGGGTCTTTAACTACCGGCGAGCAGTACTTC. Translated: CASIPGSLTTGEQYF.